This record concerns one TCR beta chain sequence. Its antigen has not been determined. No clone much larger than this one lies a single base away; base qualities are absent. Magnetic bead negative selection was used to isolate untouched CD4+ T cells from Ficoll-separated PBMC, with purity averaging roughly 98%. Magnetic beads were used to isolate untouched CD4+ T cells from Ficoll-separated PBMC, giving 95% to 98% purity with negligible CD8+ contamination. Peripheral blood mononuclear cells were supplied by the buffy coats of a few healthy blood donors, who served as the study donors. All three donors were CMV seronegative. The DNeasy Blood & Tissue Kit was used to extract genomic DNA. For each subject, genomic DNA from sorted CD137+CD4+ cells and from pre-culture CD4+ baseline samples underwent TCRB sequencing. The germline V end is reduced by 5 bases and the J end by 0 bases; junction bases left unmatched: 10. The CDR3 spans 16 residues, from the cysteine through the phenylalanine. Only the CDR3 DNA stays, 48 bases, in frame from base 1. The germline V gene sets CDR1 to SGHTA and CDR2 to FQGNSA.

The sample is drawn from a study of T cell repertoires and HLA-DP antigens (dated by TCRdb to 2016 to 2018). In terms of the full investigation: The study used an in vitro model of CD4+ T cell alloreactivity in which transduced HeLa cells presented allogeneic HLA-DP. The two alloantigens modelled structurally similar versus dissimilar alloantigens, differing from self at one and approximately eleven peptide-binding groove amino acids, respectively. Of the three donors, two were male and one was female, with ages ranging from the 18-to-29 band to the 60-to-69 band. Average DNA input was about 200 ng for sorted CD137+CD4+ samples, compared with 950 to 1,500 ng for pre-culture CD4+ samples.

TCRB CDR3 regions were amplified with the immunoSEQ multiplex PCR using forward primers for 54 TRBV segments and reverse primers for 13 TRBJ segments. Deep resolution, with a target of 150,000 to 250,000 T cell genomes, was applied to the sequencing of pre-culture CD4+ samples. Sequencing of amplicons was performed on an Illumina HiSeq System, and 87 bp reads covering the CDR3 were generated. The paper's data handling went like this. Reads were corrected for PCR and sequencing errors, and CDR3 regions were defined by alignment to IMGT reference sequences. Template and unique rearrangement counts were estimated using synthetic template pools. Clonality was calculated as 1 minus Pielou's evenness. Richness was estimated with the Daley-Smith estimator. Morisita's index was used to measure repertoire overlap. Clones found in cultured samples but undetected in the pre-culture repertoire of the corresponding donor were defined as low-abundance clones. TCRdb obtained this table from immuneACCESS and retained in-frame rearrangements with V and J assigned. These tables miss some clones; where compared with another copy, unresolved V genes account for less than half of the shortfall, and the remainder is unexplained. The DNA gave D and trimming, while V, J and clone size come from that table. The sample profile shows about 89,000 clones; approximately 86% of them were found once. 1.5% to 2% of the sample is held by the ten biggest clonotypes.

What the authors observed across the whole study: Clones undetected before culture had an average cumulative frequency of roughly 36% against one allele versus more than 50% against the other. Similar clonality (approximately 0.41) was observed for sorted CD137+ cells against both alloantigens, and this clonality was much higher than that observed in pre-culture samples (around 0.036). Separate analysis of naive and memory CD4+ repertoires was not performed. The study was limited by having only three donors, by relying on a non-physiological HeLa antigen-presenting system, and by using total CD4+ responder cells.

The sequenced sample was CD4+ T cells from PBMCs. The chain joins TRBV7-2 to TRBJ2-7; the central 7 bases match TRBD1. The TCR comes from a man aged 45-60 years in good health and CMV-seronegative. The nucleotide sequence is given as TGTGCCAGCAGCCCTCATTCCGGGACAGTCTCCTACGAGCAGTACTTC. This translates into CASSPHSGTVSYEQYF. Reference TRBV7-2 and TRBJ2-7 proteins supply the regions before and after the CDR3; the full variable domain is: GAGVSQSPSNKVTEKGKDVELRCDPISGHTALYWYRQSLGQGLEFLIYFQGNSAPDKSGLPSDRFSAERTGGSVSTLTIQRTQQEDSAVYLCASSPHSGTVSYEQYFGPGTRLTVT.